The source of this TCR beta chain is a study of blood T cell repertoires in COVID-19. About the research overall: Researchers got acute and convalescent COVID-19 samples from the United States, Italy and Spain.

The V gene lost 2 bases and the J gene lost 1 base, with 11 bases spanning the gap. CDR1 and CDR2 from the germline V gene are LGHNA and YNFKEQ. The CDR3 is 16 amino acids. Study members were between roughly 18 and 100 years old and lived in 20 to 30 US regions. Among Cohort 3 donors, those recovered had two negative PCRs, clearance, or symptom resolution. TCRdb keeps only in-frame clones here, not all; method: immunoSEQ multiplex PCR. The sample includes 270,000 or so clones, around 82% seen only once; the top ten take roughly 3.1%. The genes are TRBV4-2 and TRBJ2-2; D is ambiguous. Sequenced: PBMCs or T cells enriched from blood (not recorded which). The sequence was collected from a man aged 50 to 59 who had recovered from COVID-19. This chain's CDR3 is CASSQRSVLNTGELFF. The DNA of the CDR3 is TGTGCCAGCAGCCAACGCAGCGTACTGAACACCGGGGAGCTGTTTTTT.